The 8 T cell receptor beta chains reported below all come from one sample, sequenced in a study of blood T cell repertoires in COVID-19. Repertoires were generated with immunoSEQ multiplex PCR, while TCRdb's copy carries only in-frame clones and drops some. Of about 87,000 clones in the sample, 75% are singletons; the top ten hold approximately 4%. The specimen sequenced was peripheral blood. Receptors originate from a woman between 50 and 59 years old with acute or convalescent COVID-19.

This chain's CDR3 is CASSLGRNQPQHF. Here the CDR3 DNA reads TGTGCCAGCAGCTTGGGGAGGAATCAGCCCCAGCATTTT. The rearrangement links TRBV7-2 to TRBJ1-5; the D is unclear. This CDR3 is built from 13 residues. V lost 3 bases and J lost 4, with 7 bases in between. CDR1 and CDR2 (germline): SGHTA, FQGNSA.

The chain carries TRBV28 and TRBJ2-7; D perhaps matches TRBD2 (6 bases). The germline V gene encodes CDR1 MDHEN and CDR2 SYDVKM. Trimming removed 3 bases at V and 5 bases at J, with 14 bases between. The CDR3 is 14 amino acids. CDR3 protein: CASSLGGLGNEQYF. The CDR3 DNA reads TGTGCCAGCAGTTTGGGGGGTCTGGGGAACGAGCAGTACTTC.

This sequence joins TRBV5-3 and TRBJ2-5; 11 bases are a match to TRBD2. TRBV5-3 is known as an ORF, though its function is uncertain. CDR3 length: 16 residues. V trimming: 5 bases; J trimming: 7 bases; junction bases outside the gene matches: 13. CDR3 protein: CARREDRLAGLVTQYF. DNA of the CDR3: TGTGCCAGAAGGGAGGATAGACTAGCGGGGTTGGTGACCCAGTACTTC.

Only a few counts were recorded for this clone. The V gene is TRBV6-5, the J gene TRBJ1-6; D unclear. The CDR3 covers 14 residues. V shed 6 bases and J shed 10 bases, with 16 bases lying between them. Germline CDR1 MNHEY, CDR2 SVGAGI. As DNA, the CDR3 is TGTGCCAGCAGGGTGGGAGGCAGTGCCTCACCCCTCCACTTT. This gives the protein CASRVGGSASPLHF.

Written as DNA, the CDR3 is TGTGCCAGCAGTTACTCGCAGAGCCCGGAGGGAAACACCATATATTTT. Residues: CASSYSQSPEGNTIYF. The chain recombines TRBV6-5 with TRBJ1-3; D is ambiguous. This CDR3 has 16 residues. V lost 0 bases and J lost 4, with 13 bases in between. The germline gives CDR1 MNHEY, CDR2 SVGAGI.

The CDR3: CASSLGDPLGHEQFF. CDR3 nucleotides: TGTGCCAGCAGTTTAGGAGACCCCCTAGGCCATGAGCAGTTCTTC. V usage is TRBV27 and J usage is TRBJ2-1; unclear D gene. Germline CDR1 and CDR2: MNHEY and SMNVEV (reference sequence). This CDR3 spans 15 amino acids. V dropped 2 bases and J dropped 8 bases, with 16 bases sitting between them.

This rearrangement joins TRBV3-1 (or the pseudogene TRBV3-2) to TRBJ2-7; TRBD1 matches 7 bases. The CDR3 covers 15 residues. CDR1 is LGHDT, CDR2 YNNKEL, per germline (reference sequence). Germline trimming cut 4 bases from V and 4 bases from J; bases unmatched to any gene: 10. In DNA form, the CDR3 reads TGTGCCAGCAGCCGATTCCGGGACAGTGCTTACGAGCAGTACTTC. Protein product: CASSRFRDSAYEQYF.

CDR3 residues: CASSLAHWNTEAFF. Written as DNA, the CDR3 is TGTGCCAGCAGCTTGGCCCATTGGAACACTGAAGCTTTCTTT. The V call is TRBV5-5, the J call TRBJ1-1; no definite D call. The CDR3 totals 14 residues. The germline V and J ends were trimmed by 0 bases and 1 base, with 7 bases remaining between them. CDR1 is SGHKS and CDR2 is YYEKEE in the germline V gene (reference sequence).